The clone carrying this T cell receptor beta chain was seen only a few times. The antigen is undetermined. A much bigger clone sits one base away, suggesting this may be a read error. This specimen belongs to a study of blood T cells in healthy people across ages. General observations from the study: Among long-lived donors, naive CD4+ cells were more numerous and diversity higher than in aged donors.

The donors, healthy Caucasians from Russia, were aged roughly 6 to 100. Roughly 10 milliliters of peripheral blood were drawn from each donor. The authors ran a second PCR of 7 to 11 cycles using a sample-barcoded 5' primer and a J-beta primer mix. Each cDNA molecule carried a tag from a template-switch adaptor that contained 12 random nucleotides. One entry per CDR3 protein, called by TCRdb with MiXCR from the 5' RACE reads. The sample shows some 790,000 distinct CDR3 sequences, more than 25% of them seen only once. The receptor's source is a woman aged 80 or older in good health. Sequenced sample: blood.

CDR3 in amino acids: CASSPVQGGNEQYF. In DNA form, the CDR3 reads TGTGCCAGCAGCCCAGTACAGGGGGGAAATGAGCAGTACTTC. The chain recombines TRBV7-9 with TRBJ2-5; 8 positions match TRBD1. The junction had 13 bases not matched to a gene; V was cut back by 5 bases and J by 11 bases. Germline values: CDR1 SEHNR, CDR2 FQNEAQ (reference sequence). The CDR3 totals 14 residues.